These 14 T cell receptor beta chains were all obtained from the same sample, sequenced in a study of molecular identifiers for immune sequencing clone quantification (dated by TCRdb to 2017 to 2018). Library preparation employed PCR. Sequencing was performed on an Illumina HiSeq 4000. TCRdb's own reprocessing of the public reads used fastp at Q25 and MiXCR and kept productive beta chains. Rows with one shared CDR3 protein collapse into an entry with the most common genes and DNA. The sample yields 60,000 to 70,000 distinct CDR3 sequences; roughly 20% were counted once. The ten largest clonotypes hold approximately 1.5% of the sample. Material: naive CD8+ T cells from blood, with Jurkat cell RNA spiked in. According to the study, the label for this sample's cell subset or site signals: FACS-sorted CD8+CD4-CCR7+CD45RA+ naive T cells. The origin of the receptors is a human donor in good health. Some libraries in this study had Jurkat cell RNA spiked in.

This clonotype has at least ten counts. The rearrangement links TRBV27 to TRBJ2-3; 11 bases match TRBD1. Trimming cost V 8 bases and J 4 bases; bases outside gene matches: 11. The CDR3 has 16 residues. Per germline, CDR1 MNHEY and CDR2 SMNVEV (reference sequence). The CDR3 bases are TGTGCCAGCGCTACCGGGACAGGGGGTTATGCAGATACGCAGTATTTT. Translating it yields CASATGTGGYADTQYF.

This clonotype was seen many times. The chain employs TRBV27 and TRBJ2-5; 9 bases agree with TRBD1. CDR3 length: 15 amino acids. CDR1 is MNHEY, CDR2 SMNVEV, per germline (reference sequence). J was trimmed by 1 base and V by 5 bases; bases with no gene match: 5. The CDR3 protein is CASSRWTGVQETQYF. CDR3 in DNA: TGTGCCAGCAGTCGATGGACAGGGGTCCAAGAGACCCAGTACTTC.

This clonotype was recorded at least ten times. This chain connects TRBV20-1 to TRBJ1-1, with D possibly being TRBD1 (5 bases). This CDR3 region has 14 residues. V dropped 6 bases and J dropped 1 base, with 15 bases sitting between them. Germline V gives CDR1 DFQATT, CDR2 SNEGSKA (reference sequence). The DNA for the CDR3 is TGCAGTGCCAGGGAAATTGGGCAGAACACTGAAGCTTTCTTT. It codes for CSAREIGQNTEAFF.

This clonotype was picked up many times. The chain couples TRBV27 to TRBJ2-1; 8 bases line up with TRBD2. Germline V gives CDR1 MNHEY, CDR2 SMNVEV (reference sequence). The length of the CDR3 is 16 residues. V shed 3 bases and J 2 bases; nucleotides not matched to a gene: 6. In DNA, the CDR3 is TGTGCCAGCAGTTTCATAGCGGGGACTACCTACAATGAGCAGTTCTTC. Translated, it gives CASSFIAGTTYNEQFF.

This sequence joins TRBV6-6 and TRBJ1-1, with D tentatively TRBD1 (5 bases). The CDR3 sequence is 13 residues long. V lost 7 bases to trimming and J lost 14 bases, with 23 bases between them. Germline assignment: CDR1 MNHNY and CDR2 SVGAGI (reference sequence). CDR3: CASTPGGTRSLFF. DNA of the CDR3: TGTGCCAGCACCCCCGGGGGGACCCGCTCCCTGTTCTTT.

Notes on this clonotype: A much larger clonotype is one base distant, so this may be a read error. J is TRBJ2-3 and V is TRBV7-9; D is undetermined. CDR1 SEHNR and CDR2 FQNEAQ come from the germline V gene (reference sequence). The CDR3 extends over 14 amino acids. CDR3 amino acids: CASSLADLADMQYF. The CDR3 nucleotides read TGTGCCAGCAGCTTAGCGGACCTGGCAGATATGCAGTATTTT.

This clonotype was seen many times. In DNA, the CDR3 is TGCAGTGCTAGTCTCCTGTCCACCGGGGAGCTGTTTTTT. Its protein is CSASLLSTGELFF. The chain joins TRBV20-1 to TRBJ2-2; no firm D call. The CDR3 has 13 residues. CDR1 is DFQATT and CDR2 is SNEGSKA in the germline V gene (reference sequence). Trimming pared 3 bases from V and 4 bases from J, leaving 9 bases between.

This chain links TRBV20-1 with TRBJ2-7; TRBD2 matches at 7 bases. The V and J ends lost 7 bases and 2 bases, in that order; junction bases with no gene match: 8. Per the germline V gene, CDR1 is DFQATT and CDR2 is SNEGSKA (reference sequence). The length of the CDR3 is 13 residues. This CDR3 reads CSVTGLMTYEQYF. In DNA form, the CDR3 reads TGCAGTGTTACGGGACTAATGACCTACGAGCAGTACTTC.

Turning to this clonotype: A much more abundant neighbour one base away suggests this may be a read error. The chain carries TRBV12-3 or TRBV12-4 and TRBJ2-1, with D tentatively TRBD1 (5 bases). The germline V and J ends were trimmed by 6 bases and 8 bases, with 23 bases remaining between them. The CDR3 has 16 residues. CDR3 nucleotides: TGTGCCAGCAGGGGGCCTAGGACAAAAAGGAAGGATGAGCAGTTCTTC. Encoded protein: CASRGPRTKRKDEQFF.

This clonotype was picked up many times. This chain uses TRBV5-6 with TRBJ2-3; D possibly corresponds to TRBD2 (5 bases). V gave up 0 bases and J gave up 4 bases, with 18 bases separating them. Germline V gene lookup returns CDR1 SGHDT and CDR2 YYEEEE. The CDR3 length is 17 residues. In nucleotides, the CDR3 is TGTGCCAGCAGCTTGGATGGATCGTGGGAGCTCGCAGATACGCAGTATTTT. Translated, it gives CASSLDGSWELADTQYF.

This clonotype has ten or more counts. V usage is TRBV11-2 and J usage is TRBJ1-1, with D unresolved. V dropped 4 bases and J dropped 7 bases, with 13 bases sitting between them. CDR1 and CDR2 (germline): SGHAT, FQNNGV. The CDR3 covers 13 residues. The CDR3 nucleotides are TGTGCCAGCAGCTCGGCGCCCTGGGGTGAAGCTTTCTTT. Translation gives CASSSAPWGEAFF.

This clonotype appeared many times. V gene TRBV14 combines with J gene TRBJ2-1; TRBD2 matches at 9 bases. Germline CDR1 is SGHDN and CDR2 is FVKESK. The CDR3 is 17 residues long. V lost 1 base to trimming and J lost 10 bases; unmatched junction nucleotides: 14. The CDR3 region has the DNA TGTGCCAGCAGCCAAGGAAGGGGATATAGCGGGAGAGACGAGCAGTTCTTC. This translates into CASSQGRGYSGRDEQFF.

This clonotype has a count of ten or more. The chain joins TRBV24-1 to TRBJ2-1; unclear D gene. Per the germline V gene, CDR1 is KGHDR and CDR2 is SFDVKD. The CDR3 runs 15 residues. Trimming removed 1 base from V and 1 base from J, with 7 bases in between. Written as DNA, the CDR3 is TGTGCCACCAGTGATTTAAGGGTATCCTACAATGAGCAGTTCTTC. It is translated as CATSDLRVSYNEQFF.

This chain connects TRBV12-3 or TRBV12-4 to TRBJ2-2, with D perhaps TRBD1 (6 bases). The CDR3 runs to 16 residues. V was clipped by 6 bases and J by 2 bases, with 16 bases between them. CDR3 nucleotide sequence: TGTGCCAGCAGCCTAGTTAGGGGGACAAACACCGGGGAGCTGTTTTTT. Encoded protein: CASSLVRGTNTGELFF.